Sequencing of this T cell receptor beta chain was carried out in a study of blood T cell repertoires in COVID-19. Study information: There were acute and convalescent COVID-19 samples, and they came from the United States, Italy and Spain. PBMCs, B-cell-depleted T cells, or T cells provided the cDNA or gDNA that made up the material.

V shed 0 bases and J 1 base; nucleotides not matched to a gene: 7. The CDR3 sequence is 18 residues long. CDR1 and CDR2 (germline): MGHRA, YSYEKL. Many counts were recorded for this clone. In the authors' workflow: By means of reference gene primer amplification, nucleated cell counts were estimated. Profiled with immunoSEQ multiplex PCR; TCRdb holds only in-frame clones, not every one. V and J calls and clone size come straight from that table; D and trimming were deduced from the DNA. The sample lists hundreds of thousands of clones; over 70% were seen once. Material for sequencing was peripheral blood. The TCR originated in a woman of 80 years or more with acute or convalescent COVID-19. The chain employs TRBV4-1 and TRBJ2-2; TRBD1 aligns across 8 bases. Here the CDR3 DNA reads TGCGCCAGCAGCCAAGATTTATTTGGGACAGGGAACACCGGGGAGCTGTTTTTT. Translation gives CASSQDLFGTGNTGELFF.